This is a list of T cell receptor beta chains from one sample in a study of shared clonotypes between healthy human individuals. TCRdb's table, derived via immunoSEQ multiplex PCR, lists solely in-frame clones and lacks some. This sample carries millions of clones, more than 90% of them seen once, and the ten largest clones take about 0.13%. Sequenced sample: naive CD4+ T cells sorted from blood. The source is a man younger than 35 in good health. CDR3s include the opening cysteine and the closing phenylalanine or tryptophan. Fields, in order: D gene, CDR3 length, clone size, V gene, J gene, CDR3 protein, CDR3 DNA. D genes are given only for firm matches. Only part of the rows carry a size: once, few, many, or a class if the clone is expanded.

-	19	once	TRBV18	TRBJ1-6	CASSPRPIGGNIYNSPLHF	TGTGCCAGCTCACCAAGGCCTATTGGTGGGAACATCTATAATTCACCCCTCCACTTT
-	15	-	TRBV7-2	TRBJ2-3	CASSLDGRSTDTQYF	TGTGCCAGCAGCTTAGATGGGCGAAGCACAGATACGCAGTATTTT
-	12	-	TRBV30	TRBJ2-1	CAYRLGQNEQFF	TGTGCCTATCGACTAGGTCAGAATGAGCAGTTCTTC
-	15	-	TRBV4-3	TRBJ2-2	CASSRTSAATGELFF	TGCGCCAGCAGCCGGACGAGCGCGGCCACCGGGGAGCTGTTTTTT
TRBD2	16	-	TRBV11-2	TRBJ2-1	CASSLDGGLAGNEQFF	TGTGCCAGCAGCTTAGACGGAGGACTAGCGGGCAATGAGCAGTTCTTC
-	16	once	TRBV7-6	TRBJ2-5	CASSLGGGRGRETQYF	TGTGCCAGCAGCTTAGGAGGGGGGCGCGGGCGAGAGACCCAGTACTTC
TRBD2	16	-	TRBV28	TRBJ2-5	CASKPRLAGGGETQYF	TGTGCCAGCAAACCCCGTCTAGCGGGGGGGGGAGAGACCCAGTACTTC
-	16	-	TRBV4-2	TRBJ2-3	CASSQYGAFSTDTQYF	TGTGCCAGCAGCCAGTATGGGGCCTTTAGCACAGATACGCAGTATTTT
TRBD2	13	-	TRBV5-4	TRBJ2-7	CASSRLAGDEQYF	TGTGCCAGCAGCCGACTAGCGGGAGACGAGCAGTACTTC
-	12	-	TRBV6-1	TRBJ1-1	CASSERDTEAFF	TGTGCCAGCAGTGAGAGGGACACTGAAGCTTTCTTT
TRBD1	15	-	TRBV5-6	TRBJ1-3	CASSLLQGSENTIYF	TGTGCCAGCAGCTTGTTACAGGGGAGTGAGAACACCATATATTTT
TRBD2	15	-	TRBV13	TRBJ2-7	CASSPGTSGRYEQYF	TGTGCCAGCAGCCCCGGGACTAGCGGGAGATACGAGCAGTACTTC
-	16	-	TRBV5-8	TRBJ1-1	CASSLAIRALNTEAFF	TGTGCCAGCAGCTTGGCCATCAGGGCCTTGAACACTGAAGCTTTCTTT
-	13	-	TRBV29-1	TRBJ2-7	CSAYIIGVNEQYF	TGCAGCGCCTATATTATTGGGGTAAACGAGCAGTACTTC
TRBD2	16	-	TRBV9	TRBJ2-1	CASTTTGSGGYNEQFF	TGTGCCAGTACAACTACGGGTAGCGGGGGATACAATGAGCAGTTCTTC
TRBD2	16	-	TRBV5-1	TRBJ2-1	CASTPREGSSYNEQFF	TGCGCCAGCACCCCCCGGGAGGGAAGCTCCTACAATGAGCAGTTCTTC
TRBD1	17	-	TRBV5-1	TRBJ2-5	CASSLVPDRGPAETQYF	TGCGCCAGCAGCTTGGTCCCGGACAGGGGGCCGGCGGAGACCCAGTACTTC
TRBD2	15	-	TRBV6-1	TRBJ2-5	CAGRTSGGAWETQYF	TGTGCCGGGCGGACTAGCGGGGGGGCTTGGGAGACCCAGTACTTC
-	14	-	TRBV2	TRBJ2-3	CASSASVVTDTQYF	TGTGCCAGCAGTGCTAGCGTAGTCACAGATACGCAGTATTTT
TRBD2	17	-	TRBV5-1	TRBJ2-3	CASSLVGGALIVDTQYF	TGCGCCAGCAGCTTGGTCGGGGGGGCCTTAATAGTAGATACGCAGTATTTT
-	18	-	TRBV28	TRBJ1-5	CASSPRPLSSNPNQPQHF	TGTGCCAGCAGCCCTCGTCCCTTATCCTCCAACCCGAATCAGCCCCAGCATTTT
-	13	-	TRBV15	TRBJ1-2	CATSRDSGYGYTF	TGTGCCACCAGCAGAGATTCCGGGTATGGCTACACCTTC
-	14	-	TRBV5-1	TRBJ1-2	CASSLEGQSYGYTF	TGCGCCAGCAGCTTGGAAGGGCAGTCCTATGGCTACACCTTC
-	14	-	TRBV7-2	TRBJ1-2	CASSLRDQNYGYTF	TGTGCCAGCAGCTTGCGGGACCAAAACTATGGCTACACCTTC
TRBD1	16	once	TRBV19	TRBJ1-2	CASSVSIAQQGGGYTF	TGTGCCAGTAGTGTCTCCATCGCCCAACAGGGGGGAGGCTACACCTTC
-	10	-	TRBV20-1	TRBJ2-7	CSATFHEQYF	TGCAGTGCTACCTTCCACGAGCAGTACTTC
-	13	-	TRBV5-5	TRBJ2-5	CASSLAGSETQYF	TGTGCCAGCAGCTTGGCTGGGTCCGAGACCCAGTACTTC
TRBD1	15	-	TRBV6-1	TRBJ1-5	CASSESGRGDQPQHF	TGTGCCAGCTCCGAGAGTGGCAGGGGGGATCAGCCCCAGCATTTT